The present TCR beta chain was sequenced within a study of T cells after yellow fever vaccination. Overall study: It was SMART-Seq v4 Ultra Low Input that prepared the fractions with low cell numbers.

Study-level findings and limits: Post-booster samples contained most primary-vaccination clones (about 96% CD4, approximately 88% CD8). Repertoires obtained by FACS sorting could include abundant clonotypes that entered as contaminants from the bulk population.

This clonotype occurred many times. The antigen is unknown. This CDR3 spans 13 amino acids. Germline loops: CDR1 SGHAT, CDR2 FQNNGV. With 3 bases clipped from V and 7 bases from J, the junction kept 2 bases outside the gene matches. TCRdb re-analysed the 5' RACE reads in MiXCR, keeping a single row per CDR3 protein. The sample has hundreds of thousands of distinct CDR3 sequences, roughly 4% seen once. Sequences were derived from PBMCs, sampled on the day of the yellow fever booster vaccination. This receptor was identified in a man younger than 30 who received the YFV17D yellow fever vaccine. This sequence joins TRBV11-2 and TRBJ2-4, with 8 bases that match TRBD1. The CDR3 DNA follows: TGTGCCAGCAGCTTTAGACAGGGGAACATTCAGTACTTC. It translates to CASSFRQGNIQYF. The full variable domain, completed using reference TRBV11-2 and TRBJ2-4, is EAGVAQSPRYKIIEKRQSVAFWCNPISGHATLYWYQQILGQGPKLLIQFQNNGVVDDSQLPKDRFSAERLKGVDSTLKIQPAKLEDSAVYLCASSFRQGNIQYFGAGTRLSVL.